Presented here are 29 T cell receptor beta chains from one specimen sequenced in a study of T cells after yellow fever vaccination. MiXCR, applied by TCRdb to the 5' RACE reads, yields one record per CDR3 protein. This table holds about 340,000 distinct CDR3 sequences, around 12% found once. The sequencing used CD4+ T cells sorted from PBMCs, collected 15 days after the yellow fever booster vaccination. These receptors were taken from a man younger than 35 who received the YFV17D yellow fever vaccine.

V and J are TRBV4-3 and TRBJ2-1; D remains ambiguous. V gave up 0 bases and J gave up 4 bases, with 28 bases separating them. This CDR3 is 21 amino acids long. The germline V gene has CDR1 LGHNA and CDR2 YSLEER. For the CDR3, the DNA is TGCGCCAGCAGCCAAGAATTCAATTCCGGCAGAATGTTCATTAGGTACAATGAGCAGTTCTTC. Translation: CASSQEFNSGRMFIRYNEQFF.

This rearrangement joins TRBV20-1 to TRBJ1-6; D gene uncertain. The V end lost 6 bases, the J end lost 7 bases, and 16 bases lay between the germline ends. The V gene's germline CDR1 is DFQATT and CDR2 SNEGSKA (reference sequence). The CDR3 runs 14 residues. The CDR3 nucleotides read TGCAGTGCCGCCGGCCAACAAGCCAATTCACCCCTCCACTTT. This codes for CSAAGQQANSPLHF.

The rearrangement joins TRBV25-1 to TRBJ2-2; D is possibly TRBD2 (6 bases). Germline V gives CDR1 MGHDK, CDR2 SYGVNS. The CDR3 is 16 residues long. The ends were cut back, 1 base at V and 0 bases at J, with 9 bases in the middle. The CDR3 region has the DNA TGTGCCAGCAGTGAATTGGAGGGGACGAACACCGGGGAGCTGTTTTTT. Amino acid sequence: CASSELEGTNTGELFF.

V and J are TRBV6-5 and TRBJ1-1, with unresolved D. This CDR3 has 15 amino acids. Deletions cut 0 bases from V and 0 bases from J, with 8 bases between. CDR1 MNHEY and CDR2 SVGAGI come from the germline V gene. The DNA of the CDR3 is TGTGCCAGCAGTTACTCAAGGGTTTTGAACACTGAAGCTTTCTTT. Protein sequence: CASSYSRVLNTEAFF.

The table lists this clonotype with a few counts. The rearrangement joins TRBV3-1 to TRBJ2-2; D is unresolved. The CDR3 is 16 residues long. The V gene lost 0 bases and the J gene lost 0 bases, with 8 bases spanning the gap. The germline V gene has CDR1 LGHDT and CDR2 YNNKEL (reference sequence). The CDR3 reads CASSQEPASNTGELFF. The CDR3 nucleotides read TGTGCCAGCAGCCAAGAACCAGCATCGAACACCGGGGAGCTGTTTTTT.

J is TRBJ2-2 and V is TRBV28; a possible D gene is TRBD2 (6 bases). The germline gives CDR1 MDHEN, CDR2 SYDVKM. The CDR3 covers 15 residues. V lost 8 bases, J lost 6 bases, and 19 bases lay in between. The CDR3 loop reads CASLNGRTPPGELFF. Written as DNA, the CDR3 is TGTGCCAGCCTCAATGGGAGGACCCCCCCCGGGGAGCTGTTTTTT. Full variable domain (missing parts from reference TRBV28 and TRBJ2-2): DVKVTQSSRYLVKRTGEKVFLECVQDMDHENMFWYRQDPGLGLRLIYFSYDVKMKEKGDIPEGYSVSREKKERFSLILESASTNQTSMYLCASLNGRTPPGELFFGEGSRLTVL.

This clonotype was found many times. The V and J genes are TRBV5-1 and TRBJ2-5; TRBD2 is a possible D gene (6 bases). CDR1 is SGHRS and CDR2 is YFSETQ in the germline V gene. The CDR3 spans 13 residues. V was pared by 2 bases and J by 2 bases, with 7 bases between. CDR3 amino acids: CASSFAGQETQYF. The CDR3 bases are TGCGCCAGCAGCTTCGCGGGGCAAGAGACCCAGTACTTC.

This clonotype was seen a handful of times. The CDR3 DNA sequence: TGTGCCAGCAGTACGGAGAGCCGAGCTTTCTTT. Translated, it gives CASSTESRAFF. The chain recombines TRBV12-3 or TRBV12-4 with TRBJ1-1, with unresolved D. V was clipped by 5 bases and J by 10 bases, with 11 bases between them. This CDR3 is built from 11 residues.

V is TRBV19 and J is TRBJ1-1; possibly TRBD1 for D (5 bases). This CDR3 comprises 12 residues. V was cut by 8 bases and J by 7 bases, with 14 bases left in between. Germline CDR1 reads LNHDA; CDR2 reads SQIVND (reference sequence). DNA for the CDR3: TGTGCCAGTGGGGCAGGGAAAGTTGAAGCTTTCTTT. The encoded protein is CASGAGKVEAFF.

The chain joins TRBV20-1 to TRBJ2-5; the match to TRBD2 covers 10 bases. Germline CDR1 is DFQATT and CDR2 is SNEGSKA (reference sequence). The V and J ends lost 4 bases and 7 bases, in that order; junction bases with no gene match: 15. The CDR3 contains 16 residues. The CDR3 DNA is TGCAGTGCTACCCCCATTAGCGGGGGGTCGAAGGCGACCCAGTACTTC. Its protein product is CSATPISGGSKATQYF.

V is TRBV7-2 and J is TRBJ1-6; weak D call: TRBD1 (5 bases). The V and J ends lost 3 bases and 10 bases respectively, with 16 bases between them. Germline assignment: CDR1 SGHTA and CDR2 FQGNSA. This CDR3 has 15 amino acids. Written as DNA, the CDR3 is TGTGCCAGCAGCTTCGGGGGAAACTTGGGGTCACCCCTCCACTTT. Translated: CASSFGGNLGSPLHF.

The chain employs TRBV7-2 and TRBJ1-1, with D unclear. The germline CDR1 and CDR2 sequences are SGHTA and FQGNSA. V was trimmed by 5 bases and J by 10 bases, leaving 14 bases between them. This CDR3 has 12 residues. The CDR3 region has the DNA TGTGCCAGCAGCCCCCGGCCCCTGGGAGCTTTCTTT. Amino acids: CASSPRPLGAFF.

This clonotype turned up a few times. V and J are TRBV29-1 and TRBJ2-3, with TRBD1 matching 7 bases. The germline CDR1 and CDR2 sequences are SQVTM and ANQGSEA. The CDR3 is made up of 14 amino acids. With 2 bases clipped from V and 4 bases from J, the junction kept 6 bases outside the gene matches. For the CDR3, the DNA is TGCAGCGTTGAATCATCAGGACAGGCAGATACGCAGTATTTT. Its protein product is CSVESSGQADTQYF.

This sequence joins TRBV7-9 and TRBJ2-7; 7 positions match TRBD1. J gave up 2 bases and V 5 bases, and 6 bases lay outside the gene matches. Germline V gene lookup returns CDR1 SEHNR and CDR2 FQNEAQ (reference sequence). This CDR3 has 14 residues. The CDR3 spells CASSLTGVPYEQYF. The CDR3 nucleotides read TGTGCCAGCAGCCTCACAGGGGTGCCCTACGAGCAGTACTTC.

The chain links TRBV4-2 to TRBJ2-7; D may correspond to TRBD1 or TRBD2 (5 bases each). With 4 bases removed from V and 2 bases from J, the gap between germline ends came to 15 bases. CDR1 LGHNA and CDR2 YNFKEQ come from the germline V gene. This CDR3 is built from 15 residues. For the CDR3, the DNA is TGTGCCAGCAGCCTGGCCGGGGCACCCGCCTACGAGCAGTACTTC. Translating gives CASSLAGAPAYEQYF.

This clonotype was observed a few times. This chain joins TRBV3-1 and TRBJ2-2, with TRBD2 as a possible D gene (6 bases). CDR1 is LGHDT, CDR2 YNNKEL, per germline (reference sequence). Trimming pared 1 base from V and 3 bases from J, leaving 9 bases between. The CDR3 loop spans 15 amino acids. The CDR3 spells CASSQAGVDTGELFF. In nucleotides, the CDR3 is TGTGCCAGCAGCCAAGCGGGGGTAGACACCGGGGAGCTGTTTTTT.

The J gene is TRBJ2-3, the V gene TRBV5-1; D call uncertain. The CDR3 spans 13 residues. The V end was cut by 4 bases, the J end by 4 bases, with 10 bases between. Per the germline V gene, CDR1 is SGHRS and CDR2 is YFSETQ. Here the CDR3 reads CASSPTSSDTQYF. The DNA for the CDR3 is TGCGCCAGCAGCCCCACTTCCTCAGATACGCAGTATTTT.

This clonotype occurred a few times. This sequence joins TRBV21-1 and TRBJ2-3; TRBD2 is the table's D call and was not checked against the DNA. TRBV21-1 is designated a pseudogene. The CDR3 spans 17 residues. The CDR3 nucleotides read TGTGCCAGCAGCAAAGCTAGAACTAGCCGTAGCACAGATACGCAGTATTTT. It codes for CASSKARTSRSTDTQYF.

This clonotype was observed a handful of times. This chain uses TRBV30 with TRBJ1-1; no clear D. CDR1 and CDR2 (germline): GTSNPN, SVGIG (reference sequence). The CDR3 is 13 residues long. Trimming cost V 4 bases and J 6 bases, with 15 bases left between them. The CDR3 protein is CAWTHKDQSEAFF. CDR3 bases: TGTGCCTGGACCCATAAAGACCAGTCTGAAGCTTTCTTT.

The rearrangement joins TRBV7-2 to TRBJ1-2; perhaps TRBD1 as D (5 bases). V was cut by 3 bases and J by 4 bases, with 21 bases left in between. Germline V CDR1 and CDR2: SGHTA, FQGNSA. The CDR3 is 17 amino acids. The CDR3, as DNA: TGTGCCAGCAGCTTCTCGGCAGGGCAGGGAAGGGTCTATGGCTACACCTTC. Translation gives CASSFSAGQGRVYGYTF.

V is TRBV20-1 and J is TRBJ2-3, with TRBD1 identical over 8 bases. The germline CDR1 and CDR2 sequences are DFQATT and SNEGSKA (reference sequence). V trimming: 3 bases; J trimming: 2 bases; junction bases outside the gene matches: 4. CDR3 size: 14 residues. In DNA form, the CDR3 reads TGCAGTGCTAGGCGGGACAGGTACACAGATACGCAGTATTTT. Translating gives CSARRDRYTDTQYF.

The rearrangement links TRBV7-9 to TRBJ1-6; 9 bases map to TRBD1. With V trimmed by 5 bases and J by 11 bases, 10 bases remained unmatched. Germline lookup yields CDR1 SEHNR and CDR2 FQNEAQ (reference sequence). The length of the CDR3 is 15 residues. This CDR3 reads CASSPRTGERAPLHF. DNA of the CDR3: TGTGCCAGCAGCCCAAGGACAGGGGAGAGGGCACCCCTCCACTTT.

V is TRBV4-3 and J is TRBJ2-4; no reliable D call. The germline CDR1 and CDR2 sequences are LGHNA and YSLEER. The CDR3 extends over 16 amino acids. The V end was cut by 0 bases, the J end by 0 bases, with 9 bases between. CDR3 bases: TGCGCCAGCAGCCAAGATCGGGCTGGAGCCAAAAACATTCAGTACTTC. This sequence encodes CASSQDRAGAKNIQYF.

In its sample, this clonotype was seen a few times. CDR3 in amino acids: CASSAQLRSTDTQYF. CDR3 nucleotide sequence: TGTGCCAGCAGTGCCCAATTGAGAAGCACAGATACGCAGTATTTT. The chain links TRBV2 to TRBJ2-3; D is unresolved. Germline V gives CDR1 SNHLY, CDR2 FYNNEI. The length of the CDR3 is 15 residues. Trimming stripped 4 bases from V and 0 bases from J, with 11 bases between.

This clonotype was seen just once. The J gene is TRBJ2-1, the V gene TRBV7-9, with 7 bases identical to TRBD1. V shed 0 bases, J shed 3 bases, and the junction held 2 bases outside the gene matches. Germline V gene lookup returns CDR1 SEHNR and CDR2 FQNEAQ (reference sequence). CDR3 length: 15 amino acids. The DNA for the CDR3 is TGTGCCAGCAGCTTAGCCCAGGGGGACTACAATGAGCAGTTCTTC. Its translation is CASSLAQGDYNEQFF. Based on the CDR3 plus reference TRBV7-9 and TRBJ2-1, the full variable domain is DTGVSQNPRHKITKRGQNVTFRCDPISEHNRLYWYRQTLGQGPEFLTYFQNEAQLEKSRLLSDRFSAERPKGSFSTLEIQRTEQGDSAMYLCASSLAQGDYNEQFFGPGTRLTVL.

This chain uses TRBV12-3 or TRBV12-4 with TRBJ1-5, with D possibly matching TRBD1 (5 bases). There are 14 residues in the CDR3. V was clipped by 7 bases and J by 6 bases, with 16 bases between them. The CDR3 nucleotides are TGTGCCAGCACCTCAACTGCAGGGTCTCAGCCCCAGCATTTT. It specifies CASTSTAGSQPQHF.

This clonotype occurred a few times. The chain links TRBV24-1 to TRBJ2-3; weak D call: TRBD2 (6 bases). Trimming pared 4 bases from V and 3 bases from J, leaving 10 bases between. The CDR3 extends over 14 amino acids. Per germline, CDR1 KGHDR and CDR2 SFDVKD. The CDR3 DNA reads as TGTGCCACCAGTGAGTCCCGGGAGACAGATACGCAGTATTTT. Translation: CATSESRETDTQYF.

The chain links TRBV20-1 to TRBJ2-5; 11 bases match TRBD1. The CDR3 totals 14 residues. V was clipped by 5 bases and J by 4 bases; unmatched bases: 6. Germline lookup yields CDR1 DFQATT and CDR2 SNEGSKA (reference sequence). CDR3 sequence: CSAEPGQGGETQYF. The CDR3 DNA is TGCAGTGCTGAACCGGGACAGGGGGGAGAGACCCAGTACTTC.

V and J are TRBV28 and TRBJ1-1; D gene ambiguous. In germline, CDR1 is MDHEN, CDR2 SYDVKM. V lost 10 bases and J 4 bases, leaving 10 bases between the germline ends. This CDR3 is 11 amino acids long. The CDR3 loop is CATSDITEAFF. CDR3 bases: TGTGCCACAAGCGACATCACTGAAGCTTTCTTT.